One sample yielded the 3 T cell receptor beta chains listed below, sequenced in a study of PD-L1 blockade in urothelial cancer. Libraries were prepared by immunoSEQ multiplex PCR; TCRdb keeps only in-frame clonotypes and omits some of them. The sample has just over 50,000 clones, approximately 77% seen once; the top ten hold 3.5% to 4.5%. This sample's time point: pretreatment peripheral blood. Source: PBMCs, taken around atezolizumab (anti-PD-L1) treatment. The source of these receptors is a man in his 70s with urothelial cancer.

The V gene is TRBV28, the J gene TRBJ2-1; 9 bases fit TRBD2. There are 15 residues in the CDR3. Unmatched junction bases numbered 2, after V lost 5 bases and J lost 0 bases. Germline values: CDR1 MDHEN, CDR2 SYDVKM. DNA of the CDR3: TGTGCCAGCAGTCTAGCGGGGCCCTCCTACAATGAGCAGTTCTTC. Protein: CASSLAGPSYNEQFF. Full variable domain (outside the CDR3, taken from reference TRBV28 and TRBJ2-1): DVKVTQSSRYLVKRTGEKVFLECVQDMDHENMFWYRQDPGLGLRLIYFSYDVKMKEKGDIPEGYSVSREKKERFSLILESASTNQTSMYLCASSLAGPSYNEQFFGPGTRLTVL.

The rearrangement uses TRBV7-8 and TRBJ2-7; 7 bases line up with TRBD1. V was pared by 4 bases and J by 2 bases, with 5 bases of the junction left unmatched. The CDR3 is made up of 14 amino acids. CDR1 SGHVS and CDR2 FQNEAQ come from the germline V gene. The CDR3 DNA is TGTGCCAGCAGCTCGACAGGGCGCACCTACGAGCAGTACTTC. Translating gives CASSSTGRTYEQYF.

CDR3 loop: CASSPSEGRAGAETQYF. The CDR3 DNA is TGTGCCAGCAGCCCCAGTGAGGGCAGAGCGGGAGCAGAGACCCAGTACTTC. The chain is built from TRBV9 and TRBJ2-5; TRBD2 agrees at 8 bases. Trimming cost V 4 bases and J 4 bases; bases outside gene matches: 15. The length of the CDR3 is 17 residues. Germline lookup yields CDR1 SGDLS and CDR2 YYNGEE.